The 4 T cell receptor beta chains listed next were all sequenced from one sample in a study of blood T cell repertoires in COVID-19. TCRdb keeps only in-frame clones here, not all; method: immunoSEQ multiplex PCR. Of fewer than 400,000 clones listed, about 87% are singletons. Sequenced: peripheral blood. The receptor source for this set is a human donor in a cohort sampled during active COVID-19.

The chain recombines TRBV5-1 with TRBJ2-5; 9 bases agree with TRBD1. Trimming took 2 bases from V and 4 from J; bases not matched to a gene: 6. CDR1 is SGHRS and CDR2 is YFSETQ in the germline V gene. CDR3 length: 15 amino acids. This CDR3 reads CASSLNGDRVETQYF. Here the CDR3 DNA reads TGCGCCAGCAGCTTAAATGGGGACAGGGTAGAGACCCAGTACTTC.

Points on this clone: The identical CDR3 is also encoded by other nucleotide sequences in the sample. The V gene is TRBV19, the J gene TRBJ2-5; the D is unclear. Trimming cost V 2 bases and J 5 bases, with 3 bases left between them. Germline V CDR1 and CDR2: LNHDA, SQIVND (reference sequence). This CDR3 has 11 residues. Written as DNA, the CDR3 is TGTGCCAGTAGTATACGGGAGACCCAGTACTTC. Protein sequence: CASSIRETQYF.

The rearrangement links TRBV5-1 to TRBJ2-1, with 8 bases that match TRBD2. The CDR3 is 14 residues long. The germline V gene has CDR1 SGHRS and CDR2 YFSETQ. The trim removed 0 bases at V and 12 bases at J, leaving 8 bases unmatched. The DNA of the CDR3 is TGCGCCAGCAGCTTGGTTTCGGGAGGGAGTGTGCAGTTCTTC. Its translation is CASSLVSGGSVQFF.

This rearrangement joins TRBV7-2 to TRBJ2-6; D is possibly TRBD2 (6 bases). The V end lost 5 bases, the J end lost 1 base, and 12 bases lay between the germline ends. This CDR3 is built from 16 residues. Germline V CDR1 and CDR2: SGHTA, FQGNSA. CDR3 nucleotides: TGTGCCAGCAGCGCAAACGGGGGATCTGGGGCCAACGTCCTGACTTTC. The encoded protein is CASSANGGSGANVLTF.